This TCR beta chain is from a study of beta chain features in type 1 diabetes. Study findings and constraints: Among patients with Type 1 diabetes, TCRB CDR3s were moderately but significantly shorter in every one of the four CD4+ subsets.

Expressed TCRB transcripts got sequenced, as all isolated RNA was reverse transcribed. Here immunoSEQ multiplex PCR was the method, and the copy in TCRdb shows in-frame clones only, minus some. Altogether hundreds of thousands of clones are present, roughly a sixth being singletons, with the ten largest covering about 0.025%. To note about this clone: Its matching antigen is unknown.

This CDR3 region has 18 residues. Per germline, CDR1 MGHRA and CDR2 YSYEKL. Germline trimming cut 0 bases from V and 6 bases from J; bases unmatched to any gene: 10. The origin of this receptor is a woman under 30 in good health. The sample taken for sequencing was naive CD4+ T cells from blood. V and J are TRBV4-1 and TRBJ2-2; 10 bases fit TRBD1. CDR3 coding DNA: TGCGCCAGCAGCCAAGATCGGGGGCGACAGGGGGCTGCCGGGGAGCTGTTTTTT. Its protein product is CASSQDRGRQGAAGELFF.